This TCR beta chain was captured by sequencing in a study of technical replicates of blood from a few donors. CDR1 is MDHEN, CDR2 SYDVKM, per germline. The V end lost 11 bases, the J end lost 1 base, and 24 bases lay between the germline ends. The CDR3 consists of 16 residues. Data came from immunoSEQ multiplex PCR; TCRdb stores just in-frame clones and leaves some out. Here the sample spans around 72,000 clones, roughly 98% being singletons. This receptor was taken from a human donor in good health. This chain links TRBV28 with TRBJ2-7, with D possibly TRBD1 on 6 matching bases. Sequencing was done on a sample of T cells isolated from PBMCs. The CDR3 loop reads CASQALTGPPSYEQYF. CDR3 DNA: TGTGCCTCCCAGGCCTTGACAGGCCCACCTTCCTACGAGCAGTACTTC.